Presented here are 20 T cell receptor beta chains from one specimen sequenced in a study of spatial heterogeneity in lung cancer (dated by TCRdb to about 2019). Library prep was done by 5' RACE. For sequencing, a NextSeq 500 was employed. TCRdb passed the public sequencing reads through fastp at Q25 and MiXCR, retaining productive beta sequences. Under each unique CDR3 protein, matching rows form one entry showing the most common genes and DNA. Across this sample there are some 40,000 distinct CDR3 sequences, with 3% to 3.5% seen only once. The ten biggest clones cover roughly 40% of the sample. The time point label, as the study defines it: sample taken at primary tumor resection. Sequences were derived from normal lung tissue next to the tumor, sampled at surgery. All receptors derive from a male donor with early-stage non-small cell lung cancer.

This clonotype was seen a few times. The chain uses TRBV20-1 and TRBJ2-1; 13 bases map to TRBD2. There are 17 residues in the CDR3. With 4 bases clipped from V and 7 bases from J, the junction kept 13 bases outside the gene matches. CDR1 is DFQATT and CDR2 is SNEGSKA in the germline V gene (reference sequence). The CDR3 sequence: CSAKGLAGARSWNEQFF. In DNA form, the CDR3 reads TGCAGTGCTAAAGGACTAGCGGGAGCAAGAAGTTGGAATGAGCAGTTCTTC.

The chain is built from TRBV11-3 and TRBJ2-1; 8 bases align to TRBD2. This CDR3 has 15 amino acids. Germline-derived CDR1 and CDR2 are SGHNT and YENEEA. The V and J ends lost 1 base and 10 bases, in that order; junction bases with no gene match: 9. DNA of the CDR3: TGTGCCAGCAGCTTAGTAGGAGCGGGAGATAACGAGCAGTTCTTC. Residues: CASSLVGAGDNEQFF.

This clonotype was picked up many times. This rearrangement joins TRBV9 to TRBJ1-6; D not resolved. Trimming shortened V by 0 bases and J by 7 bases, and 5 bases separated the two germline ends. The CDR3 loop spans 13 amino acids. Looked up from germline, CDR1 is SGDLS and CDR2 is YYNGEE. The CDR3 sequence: CASSVVGNSPLHF. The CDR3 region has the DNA TGTGCCAGCAGCGTAGTTGGAAATTCACCCCTCCACTTT.

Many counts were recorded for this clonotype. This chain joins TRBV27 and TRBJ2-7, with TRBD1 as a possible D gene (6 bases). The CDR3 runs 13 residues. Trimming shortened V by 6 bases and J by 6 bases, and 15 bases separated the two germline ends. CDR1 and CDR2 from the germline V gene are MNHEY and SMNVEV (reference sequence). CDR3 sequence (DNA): TGTGCCAGCAGCAGAGAAAGAGGGGGCGAGCAGTACTTC. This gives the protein CASSRERGGEQYF.

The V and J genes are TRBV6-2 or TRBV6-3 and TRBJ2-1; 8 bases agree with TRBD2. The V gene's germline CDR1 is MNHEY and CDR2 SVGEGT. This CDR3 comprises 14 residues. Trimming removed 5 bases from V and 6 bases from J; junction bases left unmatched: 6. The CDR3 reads CASSIAGSTNEQFF. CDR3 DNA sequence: TGTGCCAGCAGTATAGCGGGATCCACCAATGAGCAGTTCTTC.

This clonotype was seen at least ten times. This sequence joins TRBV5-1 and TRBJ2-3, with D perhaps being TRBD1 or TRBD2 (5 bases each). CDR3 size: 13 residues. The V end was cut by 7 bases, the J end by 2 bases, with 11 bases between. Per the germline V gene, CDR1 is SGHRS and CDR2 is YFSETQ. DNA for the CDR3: TGCGCCAGCTGGGGGAGCTACACAGATACGCAGTATTTT. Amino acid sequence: CASWGSYTDTQYF.

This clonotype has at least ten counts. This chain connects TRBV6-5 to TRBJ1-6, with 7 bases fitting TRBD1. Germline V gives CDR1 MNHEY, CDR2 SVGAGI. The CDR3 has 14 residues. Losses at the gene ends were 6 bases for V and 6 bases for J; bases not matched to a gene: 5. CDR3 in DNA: TGTGCCAGCAGAACCGGGACAGTTAATTCACCCCTCCACTTT. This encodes CASRTGTVNSPLHF.

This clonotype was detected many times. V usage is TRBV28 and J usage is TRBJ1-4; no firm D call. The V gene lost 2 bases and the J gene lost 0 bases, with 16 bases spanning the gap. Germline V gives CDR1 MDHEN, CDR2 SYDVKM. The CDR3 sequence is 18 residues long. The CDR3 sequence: CASSLIDGYPTTNEKLFF. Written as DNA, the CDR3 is TGTGCCAGCAGTTTAATCGACGGGTATCCCACAACTAATGAAAAACTGTTTTTT.

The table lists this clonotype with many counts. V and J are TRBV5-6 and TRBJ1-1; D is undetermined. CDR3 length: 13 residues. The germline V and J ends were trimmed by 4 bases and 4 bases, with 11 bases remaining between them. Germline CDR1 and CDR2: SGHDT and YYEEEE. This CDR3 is CASSRGMGTEAFF. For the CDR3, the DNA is TGTGCCAGCAGCCGGGGTATGGGCACTGAAGCTTTCTTT.

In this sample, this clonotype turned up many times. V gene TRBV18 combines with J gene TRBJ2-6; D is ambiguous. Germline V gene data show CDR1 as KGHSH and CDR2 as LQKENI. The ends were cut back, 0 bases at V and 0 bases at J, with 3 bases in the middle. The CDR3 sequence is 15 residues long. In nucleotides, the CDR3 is TGTGCCAGCTCACCACCGGACTCTGGGGCCAACGTCCTGACTTTC. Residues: CASSPPDSGANVLTF.

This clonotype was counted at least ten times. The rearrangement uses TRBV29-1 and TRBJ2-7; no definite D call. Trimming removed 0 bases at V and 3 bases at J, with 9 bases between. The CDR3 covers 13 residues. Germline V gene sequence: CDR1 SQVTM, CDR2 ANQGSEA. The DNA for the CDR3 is TGCAGCGTTGAAGAGACTGGAAGCTACGAGCAGTACTTC. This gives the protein CSVEETGSYEQYF.

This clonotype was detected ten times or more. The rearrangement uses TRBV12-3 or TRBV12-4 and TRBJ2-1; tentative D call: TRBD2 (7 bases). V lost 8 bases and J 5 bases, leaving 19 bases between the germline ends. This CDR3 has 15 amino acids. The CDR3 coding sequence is TGTGCCAGCCGCATTTGGGGGGGGGCGCACAATGAGCAGTTCTTC. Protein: CASRIWGGAHNEQFF.

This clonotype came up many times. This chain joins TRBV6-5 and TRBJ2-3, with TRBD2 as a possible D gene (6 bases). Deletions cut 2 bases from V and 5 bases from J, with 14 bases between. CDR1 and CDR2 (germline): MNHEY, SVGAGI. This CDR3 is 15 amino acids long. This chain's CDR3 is CASSYGGAHGDTQYF. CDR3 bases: TGTGCCAGCAGTTACGGCGGGGCCCATGGAGATACGCAGTATTTT.

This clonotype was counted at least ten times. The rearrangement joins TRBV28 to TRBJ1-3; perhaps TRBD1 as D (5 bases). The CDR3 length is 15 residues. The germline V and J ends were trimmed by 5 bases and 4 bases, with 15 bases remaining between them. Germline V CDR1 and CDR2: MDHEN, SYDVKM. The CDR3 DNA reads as TGTGCCAGCAGTCTCGCTGGGGCGAGGGGAAACACCATATATTTT. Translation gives CASSLAGARGNTIYF. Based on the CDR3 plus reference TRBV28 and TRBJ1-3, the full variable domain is DVKVTQSSRYLVKRTGEKVFLECVQDMDHENMFWYRQDPGLGLRLIYFSYDVKMKEKGDIPEGYSVSREKKERFSLILESASTNQTSMYLCASSLAGARGNTIYFGEGSWLTVV.

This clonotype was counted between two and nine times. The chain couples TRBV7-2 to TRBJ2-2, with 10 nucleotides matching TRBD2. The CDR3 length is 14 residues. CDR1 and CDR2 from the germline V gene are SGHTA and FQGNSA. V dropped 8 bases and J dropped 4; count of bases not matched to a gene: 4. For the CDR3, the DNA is TGTGCCAGCGGGCTAGCGGGGGTCACCGGGGAGCTGTTTTTT. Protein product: CASGLAGVTGELFF.

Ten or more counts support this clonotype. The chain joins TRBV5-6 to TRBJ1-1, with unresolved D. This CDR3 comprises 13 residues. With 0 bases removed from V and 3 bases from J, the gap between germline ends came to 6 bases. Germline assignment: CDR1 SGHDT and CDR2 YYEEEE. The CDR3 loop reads CASSLGRYTEAFF. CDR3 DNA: TGTGCCAGCAGCTTGGGGAGATACACTGAAGCTTTCTTT. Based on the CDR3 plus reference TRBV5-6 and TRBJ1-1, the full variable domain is DAGVTQSPTHLIKTRGQQVTLRCSPKSGHDTVSWYQQALGQGPQFIFQYYEEEERQRGNFPDRFSGHQFPNYSSELNVNALLLGDSALYLCASSLGRYTEAFFGQGTRLTVV.

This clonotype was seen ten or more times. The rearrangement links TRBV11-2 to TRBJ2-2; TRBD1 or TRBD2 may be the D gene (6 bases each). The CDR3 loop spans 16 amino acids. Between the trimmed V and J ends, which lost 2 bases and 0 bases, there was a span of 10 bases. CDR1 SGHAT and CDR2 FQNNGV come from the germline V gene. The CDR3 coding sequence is TGTGCCAGCAGCTTATCCCGGGGGCCGAACACCGGGGAGCTGTTTTTT. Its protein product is CASSLSRGPNTGELFF.

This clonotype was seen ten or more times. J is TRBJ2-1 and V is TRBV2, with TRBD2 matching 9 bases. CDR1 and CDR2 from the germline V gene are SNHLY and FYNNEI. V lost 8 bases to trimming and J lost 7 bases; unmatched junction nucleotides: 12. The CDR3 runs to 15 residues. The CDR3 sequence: CASAASGRPGNEQFF. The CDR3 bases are TGTGCCAGCGCGGCGAGCGGGAGGCCGGGGAATGAGCAGTTCTTC.

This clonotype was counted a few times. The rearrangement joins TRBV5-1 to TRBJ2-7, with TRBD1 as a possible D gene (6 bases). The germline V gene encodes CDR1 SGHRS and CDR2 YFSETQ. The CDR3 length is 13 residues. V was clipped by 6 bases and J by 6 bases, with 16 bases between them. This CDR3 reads CASTGQRLGEQYF. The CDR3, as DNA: TGCGCCAGCACAGGACAGCGGCTAGGCGAGCAGTACTTC.

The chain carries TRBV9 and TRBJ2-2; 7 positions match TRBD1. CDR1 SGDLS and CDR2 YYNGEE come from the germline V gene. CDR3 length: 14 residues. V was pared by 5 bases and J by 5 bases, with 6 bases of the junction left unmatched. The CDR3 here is CASSTGVETGELFF. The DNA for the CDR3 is TGTGCCAGCAGTACAGGGGTTGAGACCGGGGAGCTGTTTTTT. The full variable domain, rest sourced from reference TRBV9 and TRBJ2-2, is DSGVTQTPKHLITATGQRVTLRCSPRSGDLSVYWYQQSLDQGLQFLIQYYNGEERAKGNILERFSAQQFPDLHSELNLSSLELGDSALYFCASSTGVETGELFFGEGSRLTVL.